Listed below are T cell receptor beta chains from one sample, sequenced in a study of blood T cell repertoires in COVID-19. TCRdb keeps only in-frame clones here, not all; method: immunoSEQ multiplex PCR. The data contain some 94,000 clones, around 90% of them singletons. The source material was peripheral blood. These receptors were collected from a woman in her sixties or seventies with COVID-19, enrolled during active disease. The CDR3 runs from the conserved cysteine through the conserved F or W. The D gene is left open where the match is weak. Clone size is stated in some rows and not others, as once, few, many or a class when expanded.

v_call,cdr3_length,clone_size,d_call,j_call,cdr3_aa,cdr3_nt
TRBV5-1,13,-,TRBD1,TRBJ2-7,CASSMGQEYEQYF,TGCGCCAGCAGCATGGGACAGGAGTACGAGCAGTACTTC
TRBV5-1,13,-,-,TRBJ2-1,CASSRDTYNEQFF,TGCGCCAGCAGCCGTGACACCTACAATGAGCAGTTCTTC
TRBV11-2,13,-,-,TRBJ1-1,CASSPGVNTEAFF,TGTGCCAGCAGCCCGGGGGTGAACACTGAAGCTTTCTTT
TRBV4-2,13,-,-,TRBJ1-5,CASSQDRDSPQHF,TGTGCCAGCAGCCAAGATCGTGACTCCCCCCAGCATTTT
TRBV27,13,once,-,TRBJ1-1,CASRSRQGSEAFF,TGTGCCAGCCGAAGCCGGCAGGGGAGTGAAGCTTTCTTT
TRBV3-1/TRBV3-2,16,-,-,TRBJ1-2,CASSQGSWGPLGGYTF,TGTGCCAGCAGCCAAGGTTCCTGGGGGCCCCTAGGCGGCTACACCTTC
TRBV10-1,13,-,-,TRBJ2-1,CASSPGPYNEQFF,TGCGCCAGCAGCCCAGGCCCCTACAATGAGCAGTTCTTC
TRBV7-2,15,-,TRBD1,TRBJ1-5,CASSYRGLLNQPQHF,TGTGCCAGCAGCTACAGGGGGCTCCTCAATCAGCCCCAGCATTTT
TRBV6-6,13,-,-,TRBJ2-7,CASSQQGFNEQYF,TGTGCCAGCAGCCAACAGGGCTTCAACGAGCAGTACTTC
TRBV19,15,-,TRBD2,TRBJ2-1,CASSSDSGAYNEQFF,TGTGCCAGTAGTTCAGATAGCGGGGCATATAATGAGCAGTTCTTC
TRBV7-9,14,-,-,TRBJ2-1,CASLPQGGLNEQFF,TGTGCCAGCCTGCCGCAGGGAGGTCTAAATGAGCAGTTCTTC
TRBV13,13,-,-,TRBJ2-7,CASSLREGDEQYF,TGTGCCAGCAGCTTACGAGAGGGAGACGAGCAGTACTTC
TRBV5-1,17,-,-,TRBJ2-3,CASSKSGQVFDTDTQYF,TGCGCCAGCAGCAAATCAGGACAAGTCTTTGACACAGATACGCAGTATTTT
TRBV27,15,few,-,TRBJ2-2,CASSSQARFTGELFF,TGTGCCAGCAGCTCGCAGGCCAGATTCACCGGGGAGCTGTTTTTT
TRBV21-1,14,once,-,TRBJ1-2,CANKDRALPYGYTF,TGTGCCAACAAAGACAGGGCTCTTCCCTATGGCTACACCTTC
TRBV10-2,14,-,-,TRBJ2-4,CASRQGGDGNIQYF,TGCGCCAGCAGACAAGGCGGAGATGGGAACATTCAGTACTTC
TRBV4-2,18,-,TRBD2,TRBJ2-6,CASSQGRGERWRANVLTF,TGTGCCAGCAGCCAAGGGCGGGGGGAACGCTGGAGGGCCAACGTCCTGACTTTC
TRBV27,12,once,TRBD1,TRBJ2-7,CASSTGVYEQYF,TGTGCCAGCAGTACAGGGGTATACGAGCAGTACTTC
TRBV7-9,16,-,-,TRBJ2-1,CASSDKFSGSYNEQFF,TGTGCCAGCAGCGACAAATTTAGCGGCTCCTACAATGAGCAGTTCTTC
TRBV5-1,15,-,TRBD1,TRBJ1-3,CASSRDRETGNTIYF,TGCGCCAGCAGCCGGGACAGGGAGACTGGAAACACCATATATTTT
TRBV6-5,13,once,-,TRBJ2-3,CASRRQSDYTQYF,TGTGCCAGCAGAAGACAGTCCGATTATACGCAGTATTTT
TRBV7-2,14,-,TRBD2,TRBJ2-2,CASRGVGNTGELFF,TGTGCCAGCCGGGGGGTGGGGAACACCGGGGAGCTGTTTTTT
TRBV4-2,18,-,-,TRBJ2-5,CASSQEGMSIAGRETQYF,TGTGCCAGCAGCCAAGAGGGAATGAGCATTGCGGGGCGAGAGACCCAGTACTTC
TRBV3-1/TRBV3-2,16,-,TRBD1,TRBJ1-1,CASSQSQTGGETEAFF,TGTGCCAGCAGCCAATCGCAGACAGGGGGCGAGACTGAAGCTTTCTTT
TRBV7-6,16,-,-,TRBJ1-3,CASSSRTSSSGNTIYF,TGTGCCAGCAGCTCTAGGACATCCTCCTCTGGAAACACCATATATTTT
TRBV5-1,16,few,TRBD1,TRBJ1-2,CASSPGQGTIDRGYTF,TGCGCCAGCAGCCCGGGACAGGGGACCATCGACCGGGGCTACACCTTC
TRBV21-1,18,-,-,TRBJ1-2,CASSKGRDGQREGYGYTF,TGTGCCAGCAGCAAGGGCCGGGACGGCCAAAGGGAGGGGTATGGCTACACCTTC
TRBV4-1,14,-,TRBD2,TRBJ2-7,CASSPLGGGYEQYF,TGCGCCAGCAGCCCCCTTGGGGGGGGATACGAGCAGTACTTC
TRBV5-6,17,once,TRBD1,TRBJ1-5,CASSWWTGTRSNQPQHF,TGTGCCAGCAGCTGGTGGACAGGGACACGTAGCAATCAGCCCCAGCATTTT
TRBV27,12,-,-,TRBJ2-3,CASSSPGNTQYF,TGTGCCAGCAGTTCCCCAGGAAATACGCAGTATTTT
TRBV11-2,17,-,-,TRBJ1-6,CASSLEDSVSYNSPLHF,TGTGCCAGCAGCTTAGAGGACAGCGTCTCCTATAATTCACCCCTCCACTTT
TRBV18,15,-,-,TRBJ2-5,CASSPLGQGVVTQYF,TGTGCCAGCTCACCTTTGGGCCAGGGTGTTGTGACCCAGTACTTC